The text below deals with one T cell receptor beta chain. The data were taken from a study of T cell changes during pregnancy in multiple sclerosis. V lost 1 base and J lost 1, with 19 bases in between. This CDR3 has 18 residues. Germline CDR1 is SGHTA and CDR2 is FQGNSA. This table comes from immunoSEQ multiplex PCR, and its TCRdb copy is limited to in-frame clones, with some not included. The table lists 40,000 to 45,000 clones, about 91% of them singletons. Specimen: CD4+ T cells from peripheral blood mononuclear cells, collected in the second trimester of pregnancy. This sequence originates from a female donor in good health, enrolled as a control in a pregnancy study. The genes are TRBV7-2 and TRBJ2-5, with D possibly TRBD2 on 6 matching bases. The CDR3 DNA reads TGTGCCAGCAGCTTAGTACACCTGATCGGGAGAGGCCAAGAGACCCAGTACTTC. Its translation: CASSLVHLIGRGQETQYF.